These T cell receptor beta chains were read from a single sample in a study of T-cell reconstitution after alpha-beta-depleted transplantation in children. TCRdb analysed the PCR reads with MiXCR anew, one entry per CDR3 protein. The table lists about 58,000 distinct CDR3 sequences, 35% to 55% of them singletons. This sample comprised PBMCs, mostly from graft donor cells, obtained 360 days after TCRalphabeta/CD19-depleted stem cell transplant. These receptors were obtained from a male patient between 10 and 17 years old who had a stem cell transplant for acute lymphoblastic leukemia, so the T cells may come from the graft donor. CDR3s include the opening cysteine and the closing phenylalanine or tryptophan. Each record gives: J gene, clone size, V gene, D gene, CDR3 protein, CDR3 DNA. A D gene is named only where the DNA matches it firmly. For some rows the clone size is stated as once, few or many, or as a class when expanded; others skip it.

TRBJ1-1 once TRBV12-3/TRBV12-4 . CASGHTAGNTEAFF TGTGCCAGCGGACATACAGCGGGGAACACTGAAGCTTTCTTT
TRBJ2-7 . TRBV5-4 . CASSLLGTYEQYF TGTGCCAGCAGCTTGTTGGGAACCTACGAGCAGTACTTC
TRBJ2-5 few TRBV7-2 . CASSFAGSQETQYF TGTGCCAGCAGCTTCGCGGGAAGCCAAGAGACCCAGTACTTC
TRBJ1-1 . TRBV5-1 . CASSLAGQGMNTEAFF TGCGCCAGCAGCTTGGCTGGGCAAGGGATGAACACTGAAGCTTTCTTT
TRBJ2-4 few TRBV27 TRBD2 CASSFSGGAGNIQYF TGTGCCAGCAGTTTTAGCGGGGGGGCGGGAAACATTCAGTACTTC
TRBJ2-7 . TRBV12-3/TRBV12-4 . CASRYRGAYEQYF TGTGCCAGCAGGTACCGGGGAGCCTACGAGCAGTACTTC
TRBJ2-7 . TRBV12-3/TRBV12-4 TRBD2 CASSFGGIAYEQYF TGTGCCAGCAGTTTCGGGGGGATTGCCTACGAGCAGTACTTC
TRBJ1-3 . TRBV10-3 TRBD1 CASRQGTGNTIYF TGTGCCAGCCGACAGGGGACTGGAAACACCATATATTTT
TRBJ2-2 once TRBV27 TRBD2 CASSLFLGGGGELFF TGTGCCAGCAGTTTATTCCTTGGCGGGGGCGGGGAGCTGTTTTTT
TRBJ2-7 . TRBV28 TRBD2 CASTSVAGGPLGRYEQYF TGTGCCAGCACCTCGGTAGCGGGAGGGCCTCTTGGCCGCTACGAGCAGTACTTC
TRBJ1-1 . TRBV5-6 . CASSNLGGYTEAFF TGTGCCAGCAGCAACCTCGGGGGGTACACTGAAGCTTTCTTT
TRBJ2-5 . TRBV7-9 . CASSFDRSQETQYF TGTGCCAGCAGCTTTGATAGGAGCCAAGAGACCCAGTACTTC
TRBJ2-1 . TRBV4-2 . CASSQDRGPELDLNEQFF TGTGCCAGCAGCCAAGATCGGGGACCGGAACTAGACCTCAATGAGCAGTTCTTC
TRBJ1-5 few TRBV2 . CASKKRGSNQPQHF TGTGCCAGTAAGAAGAGGGGGAGCAATCAGCCCCAGCATTTT
TRBJ1-4 . TRBV20-1 . CSARGGPNEKLFF TGCAGTGCTAGAGGGGGGCCTAATGAAAAACTGTTTTTT
TRBJ2-1 . TRBV24-1 TRBD2 CATSDLRAGYNEQFF TGTGCCACCAGTGACCTAAGAGCGGGGTACAATGAGCAGTTCTTC
TRBJ2-2 few TRBV5-1 . CASSLELAPTGELFF TGCGCCAGCAGCTTGGAATTAGCGCCCACCGGGGAGCTGTTTTTT
TRBJ2-2 few TRBV5-1 . CASTFTGYDAGELFF TGCGCCAGCACCTTCACAGGGTACGACGCCGGGGAGCTGTTTTTT
TRBJ2-7 . TRBV7-9 . CASSSGDISYEQYF TGTGCCAGTTCGTCGGGGGACATATCCTACGAGCAGTACTTC
TRBJ2-2 . TRBV5-1 . CASSITQATGELFF TGCGCCAGCAGTATTACTCAGGCCACCGGGGAGCTGTTTTTT
TRBJ2-2 . TRBV24-1 . CATSEPSTGLNTGELFF TGTGCCACCAGTGAACCGTCGACAGGTCTCAACACCGGGGAGCTGTTTTTT
TRBJ2-1 . TRBV3-1 TRBD1 CASSQEDREWDEQFF TGTGCCAGCAGCCAAGAGGACAGGGAATGGGATGAGCAGTTCTTC
TRBJ2-5 . TRBV7-6 TRBD2 CASSSLAGEETQYF TGTGCCAGCAGCTCCTTAGCGGGAGAAGAGACCCAGTACTTC
TRBJ2-1 . TRBV28 . CASSYYNEQFF TGTGCCAGCAGTTATTACAATGAGCAGTTCTTC
TRBJ2-1 . TRBV28 TRBD2 CASSTGLAGWSMNEQFF TGTGCCAGCAGCACGGGACTAGCGGGATGGTCCATGAATGAGCAGTTCTTC
TRBJ2-1 . TRBV7-9 . CASSLAGGSVGEQFF TGTGCCAGCAGCTTAGCGGGGGGATCGGTCGGTGAGCAGTTCTTC
TRBJ2-1 . TRBV9 TRBD1 CASSASGTGSNEQFF TGTGCCAGCAGCGCGTCCGGGACAGGGAGCAATGAGCAGTTCTTC
TRBJ1-2 . TRBV12-3/TRBV12-4 . CASRPKDSLGYGYTF TGTGCCAGCAGACCGAAGGACTCCCTGGGGTATGGCTACACCTTC
TRBJ2-1 . TRBV12-3/TRBV12-4 . CASSLIPGGQLVNEQFF TGTGCCAGCAGCCTCATTCCGGGGGGACAGTTAGTCAATGAGCAGTTCTTC
TRBJ1-4 few TRBV15 . CATSLTTGEKLFF TGTGCCACCAGCCTTACAACGGGTGAAAAACTGTTTTTT
TRBJ2-1 few TRBV12-3/TRBV12-4 . CASSPGGNNEQFF TGTGCCAGCAGTCCCGGGGGCAACAATGAGCAGTTCTTC
TRBJ2-3 . TRBV12-3/TRBV12-4 . CASSYPGTPGDTQYF TGTGCCAGCAGCTATCCGGGGACTCCCGGGGATACGCAGTATTTT
TRBJ1-1 . TRBV7-2 . CASSLDGATEAFF TGTGCCAGCAGCTTAGATGGGGCGACTGAAGCTTTCTTT
TRBJ2-3 . TRBV20-1 TRBD1 CSARGAGGNWVDTQYF TGCAGTGCTAGAGGGGCAGGGGGCAATTGGGTTGATACGCAGTATTTT
TRBJ1-3 . TRBV12-3/TRBV12-4 . CASSFWSSGNTIYF TGTGCCAGCAGTTTTTGGAGCTCTGGAAACACCATATATTTT
TRBJ2-4 few TRBV6-6 . CASSYVSNIQYF TGTGCCAGCAGTTACGTCTCAAACATTCAGTACTTC
TRBJ2-1 . TRBV29-1 . CSGIEDEQFF TGCAGCGGGATAGAAGATGAGCAGTTCTTC
TRBJ1-3 . TRBV2 . CASSPIQGGPSGNTIYF TGTGCCAGCAGCCCAATACAGGGTGGACCCTCTGGAAACACCATATATTTT
TRBJ2-4 few TRBV6-2/TRBV6-3 . CASSYRRGSGNIQYF TGTGCCAGCAGTTACCGGCGGGGATCAGGAAACATTCAGTACTTC
TRBJ2-7 . TRBV18 . CASSEGLSSEQYF TGTGCCAGCTCGGAGGGGCTTTCCTCCGAGCAGTACTTC
TRBJ2-5 . TRBV4-1 . CASSQEGGLLETQYF TGCGCCAGCAGCCAAGAAGGGGGACTCCTAGAGACCCAGTACTTC
TRBJ2-1 . TRBV12-5 TRBD2 CASGLGLAGGTYNEQFF TGTGCTAGTGGTTTAGGGCTAGCGGGAGGTACCTACAATGAGCAGTTCTTC
TRBJ2-1 . TRBV5-1 . CASSLAGGLRPLYNEQFF TGCGCCAGCAGCTTGGCCGGGGGACTTCGACCTCTCTACAATGAGCAGTTCTTC
TRBJ2-1 few TRBV12-3/TRBV12-4 . CASSLEGVGEQFF TGTGCCAGCAGTTTAGAAGGGGTGGGTGAGCAGTTCTTC
TRBJ2-1 . TRBV12-3/TRBV12-4 . CASSPYVSEQFF TGTGCCAGCAGTCCTTATGTAAGTGAGCAGTTCTTC
TRBJ1-5 few TRBV12-3/TRBV12-4 . CASSSRGVSNQPQHF TGTGCCAGCAGTTCTCGGGGGGTTAGCAATCAGCCCCAGCATTTT
TRBJ1-1 . TRBV5-1 TRBD1 CASTLVPVTGVAEAFF TGCGCCAGCACATTGGTCCCAGTCACAGGGGTGGCTGAAGCTTTCTTT
TRBJ2-1 . TRBV3-1 TRBD2 CASSQASGGSSYNEQFF TGTGCCAGCAGCCAAGCTTCCGGGGGGAGCTCCTACAATGAGCAGTTCTTC
TRBJ1-1 . TRBV7-8 TRBD1 CASSLLGQGRTEAFF TGTGCCAGCAGCCTTCTTGGACAGGGGAGGACTGAAGCTTTCTTT
TRBJ2-5 few TRBV27 . CASSRFQGGEKTQYF TGTGCCAGCAGCCGGTTCCAGGGGGGTGAGAAGACCCAGTACTTC
TRBJ2-6 many TRBV12-3/TRBV12-4 . CASSLTGPGANVLTF TGTGCCAGCAGCCTAACAGGCCCTGGGGCCAACGTCCTGACTTTC
TRBJ2-1 . TRBV27 . CASSFQPLTSEQFF TGTGCCAGCAGTTTCCAGCCCCTGACTAGTGAGCAGTTCTTC
TRBJ2-7 few TRBV12-3/TRBV12-4 TRBD2 CASSLGGGDPERHEQYF TGTGCCAGCAGTTTAGGGGGGGGTGACCCAGAGAGGCACGAGCAGTACTTC
TRBJ2-1 . TRBV10-3 . CAISDGDEQFF TGTGCCATCAGTGATGGGGATGAGCAGTTCTTC
TRBJ2-3 . TRBV4-1 TRBD2 CASSQGLAGPRDTQYF TGCGCCAGCAGCCAAGGACTAGCGGGGCCGCGAGATACGCAGTATTTT
TRBJ2-3 few TRBV20-1 TRBD2 CSARGDGLAGGPTDTQYF TGCAGTGCTAGAGGGGACGGGCTAGCGGGGGGACCCACAGATACGCAGTATTTT
TRBJ1-1 . TRBV12-3/TRBV12-4 . CASRGARVVAFF TGTGCCAGCAGGGGTGCCCGAGTCGTGGCTTTCTTT
TRBJ1-2 . TRBV29-1 . CSVEGTAYGYTF TGCAGCGTTGAAGGAACAGCCTATGGCTACACCTTC
TRBJ2-3 . TRBV7-6 . CASSGRGGPSTDTQYF TGTGCCAGCAGCGGGAGGGGGGGCCCTAGCACAGATACGCAGTATTTT
TRBJ1-1 . TRBV11-1 TRBD1 CAGSFLAPTGGNMNTEAFF TGTGCCGGGAGCTTCCTGGCCCCCACAGGGGGAAACATGAACACTGAAGCTTTCTTT